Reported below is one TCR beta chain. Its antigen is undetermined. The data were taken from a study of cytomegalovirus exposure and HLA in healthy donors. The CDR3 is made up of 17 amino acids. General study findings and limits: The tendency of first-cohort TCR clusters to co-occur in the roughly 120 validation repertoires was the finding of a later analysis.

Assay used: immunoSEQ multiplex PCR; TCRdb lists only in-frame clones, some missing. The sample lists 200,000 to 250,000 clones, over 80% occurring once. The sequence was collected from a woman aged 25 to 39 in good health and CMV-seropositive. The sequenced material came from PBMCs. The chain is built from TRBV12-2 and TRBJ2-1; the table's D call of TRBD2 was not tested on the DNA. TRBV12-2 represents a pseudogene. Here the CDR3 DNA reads TGTGCAAGTCGCTTAGTCCCCGGGACTAGCGGGTACAATGAGCAGTTCTTC. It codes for CASRLVPGTSGYNEQFF.